This record concerns one T cell receptor (beta chain) sequence. This record comes from a study of blood T cell repertoires in COVID-19. For the study at large: COVID-19 samples collected from the United States, Italy and Spain covered acute and convalescent phases.

TCRdb keeps only in-frame clones here, not all; method: immunoSEQ multiplex PCR. The table lists under 400,000 clones, approximately 86% of them singletons, with around 4% in the top ten. Germline lookup yields CDR1 LNHDA and CDR2 SQIVND (reference sequence). This CDR3 comprises 15 residues. V lost 8 bases, J lost 1 base, and 9 bases stayed unmatched. Self-reported history from a screening survey and questionnaire set each donor's cohort. The chain links TRBV19 to TRBJ2-3; 7 bases are shared with TRBD2. The receptor was derived from a woman between 40 and 55 years old with acute COVID-19. Sequencing was done on a sample of PBMCs or T cells enriched from blood (not recorded which). The CDR3 nucleotides are TGTGCCAGTCGTCTCTACGCGGGGGGCACAGATACGCAGTATTTT. This gives the protein CASRLYAGGTDTQYF. The full variable domain, its missing parts supplied by reference TRBV19 and TRBJ2-3, is DGGITQSPKYLFRKEGQNVTLSCEQNLNHDAMYWYRQDPGQGLRLIYYSQIVNDFQKGDIAEGYSVSREKKESFPLTVTSAQKNPTAFYLCASRLYAGGTDTQYFGPGTRLTVL.